Included here is one TCR beta chain sequence, with context. Between the trimmed V and J ends, which lost 3 bases and 3 bases, there was a span of 8 bases. CDR3 length: 13 residues. Germline values: CDR1 SQVTM, CDR2 ANQGSEA. This sample is part of a study of identical twins. The authors used template switching to add a universal primer site and gave cDNA unique molecular identifiers. TCRdb reprocessed the 5' RACE reads with MiXCR, giving one entry per CDR3 protein. The sample lists 1.5 million or so distinct CDR3 sequences; roughly 35% were seen once. This receptor was taken from a newborn girl in good health. Sequencing input: cord blood. The V call is TRBV29-1, the J call TRBJ2-2; possible D gene TRBD2, 6 bases. CDR3 nucleotides: TGCAGCGTTGATTGGGAGGACACCGGGGAGCTGTTTTTT. Its protein is CSVDWEDTGELFF.